The rows below give T cell receptor beta chains drawn from one sample of a study of cytomegalovirus exposure and HLA in healthy donors. Only in-frame clones appear in the TCRdb table, and some are missing; sequencing was by immunoSEQ multiplex PCR. This table holds 130,000 to 150,000 clones, about 80% found once. Sequences were obtained from PBMCs. These receptors originate from a man in his forties or fifties in good health and CMV-seronegative. Each CDR3 is given with its conserved first and last residue. The order of the fields is D gene, J gene, clone size, V gene, CDR3 protein, CDR3 DNA. D genes are given only for firm matches. For some rows the clone size is stated as once, few or many, or as a class when expanded; others skip it.

d_call: TRBD1
j_call: TRBJ1-3
clone_size: few
v_call: TRBV5-8
cdr3_aa: CASRTGTGSSGNTIYF
cdr3_nt: TGTGCCAGCAGGACCGGGACAGGAAGCTCTGGAAACACCATATATTTT

d_call: TRBD2
j_call: TRBJ2-1
clone_size: .
v_call: TRBV2
cdr3_aa: CATRAGGTPEQFF
cdr3_nt: TGTGCCACCCGAGCGGGGGGTACACCTGAGCAGTTCTTC

d_call: .
j_call: TRBJ1-1
clone_size: .
v_call: TRBV7-8
cdr3_aa: CASSLSQGFTEAFF
cdr3_nt: TGTGCCAGCAGCTTAAGTCAGGGGTTCACTGAAGCTTTCTTT

d_call: .
j_call: TRBJ1-5
clone_size: .
v_call: TRBV28
cdr3_aa: CASVGSVNQPQHF
cdr3_nt: TGTGCCAGCGTAGGCAGCGTCAATCAGCCCCAGCATTTT

d_call: TRBD1
j_call: TRBJ1-2
clone_size: .
v_call: TRBV27
cdr3_aa: CASSSQTGDSYGYTF
cdr3_nt: TGTGCCAGCAGTTCCCAGACAGGGGATAGCTATGGCTACACCTTC

d_call: .
j_call: TRBJ2-7
clone_size: .
v_call: TRBV11-3
cdr3_aa: CASSLGGLTEQYF
cdr3_nt: TGTGCCAGCAGCTTAGGGGGACTTACCGAGCAGTACTTC

d_call: TRBD1
j_call: TRBJ2-7
clone_size: .
v_call: TRBV5-6
cdr3_aa: CASSVTGNSYEQYF
cdr3_nt: TGTGCCAGCAGCGTGACAGGGAACTCTTACGAGCAGTACTTC

d_call: .
j_call: TRBJ1-1
clone_size: .
v_call: TRBV5-1
cdr3_aa: CASSLANFGAGYTEAFF
cdr3_nt: TGCGCCAGCAGCTTGGCCAATTTCGGGGCGGGGTACACTGAAGCTTTCTTT

d_call: .
j_call: TRBJ1-5
clone_size: .
v_call: TRBV27
cdr3_aa: CASSPWWAAQPQHF
cdr3_nt: TGTGCCAGCAGTCCTTGGTGGGCCGCTCAGCCCCAGCATTTT

d_call: TRBD1
j_call: TRBJ2-7
clone_size: .
v_call: TRBV9
cdr3_aa: CASSKGASYEQYF
cdr3_nt: TGTGCCAGCAGCAAGGGGGCGAGCTACGAGCAGTACTTC

d_call: .
j_call: TRBJ1-5
clone_size: once
v_call: TRBV6-1
cdr3_aa: CASSGGRVGGQHF
cdr3_nt: TGTGCCAGCAGTGGGGGCAGGGTGGGTGGCCAGCATTTT

d_call: .
j_call: TRBJ2-7
clone_size: .
v_call: TRBV15
cdr3_aa: CATSRVLSGAYEQYF
cdr3_nt: TGTGCCACCAGCAGAGTTTTATCAGGGGCCTACGAGCAGTACTTC

d_call: .
j_call: TRBJ2-7
clone_size: .
v_call: TRBV5-6
cdr3_aa: CASSLGRIRSPTYEQYF
cdr3_nt: TGTGCCAGCAGCTTAGGGAGGATTCGATCCCCCACCTACGAGCAGTACTTC

d_call: .
j_call: TRBJ2-5
clone_size: .
v_call: TRBV9
cdr3_aa: CASSVGTANPQETQYF
cdr3_nt: TGTGCCAGCAGCGTAGGGACAGCTAACCCTCAAGAGACCCAGTACTTC

d_call: TRBD2
j_call: TRBJ2-1
clone_size: few
v_call: TRBV9
cdr3_aa: CASSVVGTTFGEQFF
cdr3_nt: TGTGCCAGCAGCGTAGTGGGGACTACCTTTGGTGAGCAGTTCTTC

d_call: TRBD1
j_call: TRBJ1-5
clone_size: .
v_call: TRBV2
cdr3_aa: CASNRQGFEPQHF
cdr3_nt: TGTGCCAGCAATCGACAGGGATTCGAGCCCCAGCATTTT

d_call: TRBD2
j_call: TRBJ2-3
clone_size: .
v_call: TRBV6-1
cdr3_aa: CASSETSGGGTDTQYF
cdr3_nt: TGTGCCAGCAGTGAAACTAGCGGGGGGGGCACAGATACGCAGTATTTT

d_call: .
j_call: TRBJ1-2
clone_size: .
v_call: TRBV10-1
cdr3_aa: CASSESGSSIGGYTF
cdr3_nt: TGCGCCAGCAGTGAGTCCGGGTCCTCTATCGGAGGCTACACCTTC

d_call: .
j_call: TRBJ1-2
clone_size: .
v_call: TRBV5-4
cdr3_aa: CASSFGQRIYGYTF
cdr3_nt: TGTGCCAGCAGCTTCGGACAAAGAATCTATGGCTACACCTTC

d_call: TRBD1
j_call: TRBJ1-6
clone_size: .
v_call: TRBV19
cdr3_aa: CASSVRDSSPLHF
cdr3_nt: TGTGCCAGTAGTGTGAGGGACAGTTCACCCCTCCACTTT

d_call: .
j_call: TRBJ1-1
clone_size: .
v_call: TRBV5-4
cdr3_aa: CASSLAMGAGDTEAFF
cdr3_nt: TGTGCCAGCAGCTTGGCCATGGGGGCCGGCGACACTGAAGCTTTCTTT

d_call: TRBD1
j_call: TRBJ1-1
clone_size: .
v_call: TRBV5-4
cdr3_aa: CASSSDREEGAFF
cdr3_nt: TGTGCCAGCAGCTCCGACAGGGAAGAAGGAGCTTTCTTT

d_call: TRBD1
j_call: TRBJ2-3
clone_size: .
v_call: TRBV7-2
cdr3_aa: CASSLRAGTGFADTQYF
cdr3_nt: TGTGCCAGCAGCCTTAGGGCCGGGACAGGGTTTGCAGATACGCAGTATTTT

d_call: TRBD1
j_call: TRBJ1-6
clone_size: few
v_call: TRBV5-1
cdr3_aa: CASSNRDSNSPLHF
cdr3_nt: TGCGCCAGCAGCAACCGGGACAGTAATTCACCCCTCCACTTT

d_call: TRBD1
j_call: TRBJ1-1
clone_size: .
v_call: TRBV19
cdr3_aa: CASSWTGKITEAFF
cdr3_nt: TGTGCCAGTAGTTGGACAGGGAAGATCACTGAAGCTTTCTTT

d_call: TRBD2
j_call: TRBJ2-2
clone_size: once
v_call: TRBV10-3
cdr3_aa: CAISESKRGPWDTGELFF
cdr3_nt: TGTGCCATCAGTGAGTCTAAGCGGGGGCCCTGGGACACCGGGGAGCTGTTTTTT

d_call: .
j_call: TRBJ2-3
clone_size: .
v_call: TRBV7-2
cdr3_aa: CASSFQYTDTQYF
cdr3_nt: TGTGCCAGCAGCTTCCAGTACACAGATACGCAGTATTTT

d_call: TRBD1
j_call: TRBJ1-3
clone_size: .
v_call: TRBV6-1
cdr3_aa: CASSEGTGTSGNTIYF
cdr3_nt: TGTGCCAGCAGTGAAGGGACAGGGACCTCTGGAAACACCATATATTTT

d_call: TRBD2
j_call: TRBJ2-7
clone_size: .
v_call: TRBV18
cdr3_aa: CASSLGLAGLEQYF
cdr3_nt: TGTGCCAGCTCCCTGGGACTAGCGGGGCTCGAGCAGTACTTC

d_call: .
j_call: TRBJ1-5
clone_size: .
v_call: TRBV6-5
cdr3_aa: CASRMGPPANQPQHF
cdr3_nt: TGTGCCAGCAGAATGGGGCCTCCGGCAAATCAGCCCCAGCATTTT

d_call: TRBD1
j_call: TRBJ1-5
clone_size: .
v_call: TRBV7-2
cdr3_aa: CASSLDRGLNHQPQHF
cdr3_nt: TGTGCCAGCAGCTTGGACAGGGGGCTCAATCATCAGCCCCAGCATTTT

d_call: TRBD1
j_call: TRBJ1-5
clone_size: .
v_call: TRBV7-6
cdr3_aa: CASSAGTGNNQPQHF
cdr3_nt: TGTGCCAGCAGTGCCGGGACAGGGAACAATCAGCCCCAGCATTTT

d_call: .
j_call: TRBJ2-3
clone_size: .
v_call: TRBV14
cdr3_aa: CASSQVPAGTQYF
cdr3_nt: TGTGCCAGCAGCCAAGTACCAGCGGGTACGCAGTATTTT

d_call: .
j_call: TRBJ1-2
clone_size: .
v_call: TRBV7-6
cdr3_aa: CASSLNGPSNGYTF
cdr3_nt: TGTGCCAGCAGCTTAAACGGTCCAAGCAATGGCTACACCTTC

d_call: TRBD1
j_call: TRBJ2-5
clone_size: .
v_call: TRBV5-1
cdr3_aa: CASRPGQATQETQYF
cdr3_nt: TGCGCCAGCAGACCCGGACAGGCAACCCAAGAGACCCAGTACTTC

d_call: .
j_call: TRBJ1-1
clone_size: .
v_call: TRBV5-1
cdr3_aa: CASSLAREAMNTEAFF
cdr3_nt: TGCGCCAGCAGCTTGGCCAGGGAGGCAATGAACACTGAAGCTTTCTTT

d_call: .
j_call: TRBJ1-1
clone_size: .
v_call: TRBV19
cdr3_aa: CASTPGRGLNTEAFF
cdr3_nt: TGTGCCAGTACCCCAGGGCGCGGACTGAACACTGAAGCTTTCTTT

d_call: .
j_call: TRBJ1-1
clone_size: .
v_call: TRBV5-8
cdr3_aa: CASSRRGLEAFF
cdr3_nt: TGTGCCAGCAGCCGGCGGGGGTTGGAAGCTTTCTTT

d_call: TRBD1
j_call: TRBJ1-6
clone_size: .
v_call: TRBV6-5
cdr3_aa: CASSYGDRESPLHF
cdr3_nt: TGTGCCAGCAGTTACGGGGACAGGGAATCACCCCTCCACTTT

d_call: TRBD2
j_call: TRBJ2-5
clone_size: .
v_call: TRBV7-2
cdr3_aa: CASSSWKASGGAYETQYF
cdr3_nt: TGTGCCAGCAGCTCATGGAAGGCTAGCGGGGGGGCCTATGAGACCCAGTACTTC

d_call: .
j_call: TRBJ1-1
clone_size: .
v_call: TRBV11-2
cdr3_aa: CASSDYPMNTEAFF
cdr3_nt: TGTGCCAGCAGCGACTACCCCATGAACACTGAAGCTTTCTTT

d_call: TRBD1
j_call: TRBJ1-1
clone_size: .
v_call: TRBV7-2
cdr3_aa: CASRQGRDRGRGTEAFF
cdr3_nt: TGTGCCAGCAGGCAGGGCCGGGACAGGGGTCGGGGCACTGAAGCTTTCTTT